The 2 T cell receptor beta chains given below trace back to one sample, sequenced in a study of T cell changes during pregnancy in multiple sclerosis. Sequencing was performed with immunoSEQ multiplex PCR; in TCRdb, only in-frame clones are kept and a portion is missing. The sample shows approximately 90,000 clones, roughly 91% of them seen only once. The sample consisted of peripheral blood, taken after pregnancy. These receptors were collected from a female donor in good health, enrolled as a control in a pregnancy study.

The J gene is TRBJ1-1, the V gene TRBV12-5; weak D call: TRBD1 (5 bases). CDR1 LGHNT and CDR2 FRNRAP come from the germline V gene. This CDR3 has 14 amino acids. V was shortened by 1 base and J by 5 bases, with 11 bases between the two germline ends. The CDR3 region has the DNA TGTGCTAGTGGTTTGGCCGCAGGGAATACTGAAGCTTTCTTT. Its protein product is CASGLAAGNTEAFF.

The gene calls are TRBV6-5 and TRBJ2-3, with D tentatively TRBD2 (5 bases). Between the trimmed V and J ends, which lost 0 bases and 6 bases, there was a span of 7 bases. The CDR3 has 13 amino acids. Germline values: CDR1 MNHEY, CDR2 SVGAGI. In DNA form, the CDR3 reads TGTGCCAGCAGTTACTCGGGAGCCGATACGCAGTATTTT. It yields the protein CASSYSGADTQYF.